This T cell receptor beta chain comes out of a study of early T cells in non-severe SARS-CoV-2 infection. Across the whole study: Sequencing targeted bulk RNA from unsorted whole blood, leaving chains unpaired.

As part of library construction, unique molecular identifiers were attached to individual cDNA molecules. TCRdb re-analysed the 5' RACE reads in MiXCR, keeping a single row per CDR3 protein. Here the sample spans tens of thousands of distinct CDR3 sequences, 14% being singletons. The sample taken for sequencing was whole blood. This receptor was taken from an adult who was a healthcare worker with PCR-confirmed SARS-CoV-2 infection or an uninfected control (not recorded which).

CDR3 DNA: TGTGCCAGCAGCCCCCAGCGACTAGCGGGGTTCACAGATACGCAGTATTTT. Translation gives CASSPQRLAGFTDTQYF. V gene TRBV9 combines with J gene TRBJ2-3; 11 bases match TRBD2. The germline V gene encodes CDR1 SGDLS and CDR2 YYNGEE. V was clipped by 4 bases and J by 2 bases; unmatched bases: 9. The CDR3 is 17 residues long.